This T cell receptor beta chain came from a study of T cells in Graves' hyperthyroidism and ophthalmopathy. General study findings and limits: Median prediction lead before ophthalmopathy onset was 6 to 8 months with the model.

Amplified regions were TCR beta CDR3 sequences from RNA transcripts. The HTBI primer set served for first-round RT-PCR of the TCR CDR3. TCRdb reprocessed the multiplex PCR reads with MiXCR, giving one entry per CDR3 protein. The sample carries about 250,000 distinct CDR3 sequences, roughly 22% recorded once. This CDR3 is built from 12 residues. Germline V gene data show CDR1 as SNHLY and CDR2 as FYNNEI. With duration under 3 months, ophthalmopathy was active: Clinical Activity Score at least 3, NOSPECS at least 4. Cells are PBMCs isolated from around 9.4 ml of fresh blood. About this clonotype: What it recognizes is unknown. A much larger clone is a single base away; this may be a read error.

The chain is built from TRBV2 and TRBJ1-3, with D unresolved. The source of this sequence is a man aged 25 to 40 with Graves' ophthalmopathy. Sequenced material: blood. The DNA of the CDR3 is TGTGCCACCTCCGTCTCTGGAGACACCATATATTTT. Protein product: CATSVSGDTIYF.